This is a list of T cell receptor beta chains from one sample in a study of Ad26.COV2.S vaccination and SARS-CoV-2 variants. Profiled with immunoSEQ multiplex PCR; TCRdb holds only in-frame clones, not every one. The sample shows approximately 400,000 clones, roughly 81% of them seen only once. The sequences come from peripheral blood, collected in a trial of Ad26.COV2.S vaccine versus placebo. The receptors originated from a person aged 18-60 years who received the Ad26.COV2.S COVID-19 vaccine or a placebo. Each CDR3 is given with its conserved first and last residue. Fields, in order: V gene, D gene, J gene, clone size, CDR3 DNA, CDR3 protein. D genes are given only for firm matches. Clone size, where shown, is once, few, many, or a class for clones that have expanded.

>TRBV12-5|.|TRBJ2-2|.
TGTGCTAGTGGGCATGGAGGGGGCGGATTAAACACCGGGGAGCTGTTTTTT
CASGHGGGGLNTGELFF
>TRBV4-1|TRBD2|TRBJ2-5|.
TGCGCCAGCAGCCTAGCGGGGGCCACCCCGGACTTC
CASSLAGATPDF
>TRBV7-6|.|TRBJ2-3|.
TGTGCCAGCAGCTCACAGGGTAATACGCAGTATTTT
CASSSQGNTQYF
>TRBV13|.|TRBJ2-2|.
TGTGCCAGCAGCTTAGAGGGGCGGGATGCCGGCACCGGGGAGCTGTTTTTT
CASSLEGRDAGTGELFF
>TRBV19|TRBD1|TRBJ2-4|.
TGTGCCAGTAGTCCGGGGACGGGGACAGGGAAAAACATTCAGTACTTC
CASSPGTGTGKNIQYF
>TRBV9|TRBD2|TRBJ2-3|.
TGTGCCAGCAGCGTAGGTTCGGGTAATCGGGAGGGCCGAAGCACAGATACGCAGTATTTT
CASSVGSGNREGRSTDTQYF
>TRBV13|TRBD1|TRBJ2-7|.
TGTGCCAGCAGCTTAGCCGGGACAGGGGAGGTATACGAGCAGTACTTC
CASSLAGTGEVYEQYF
>TRBV7-9|.|TRBJ2-7|.
TGTGCCAGCAGCTTACCGGGGTCCGAGCAGTACTTC
CASSLPGSEQYF
>TRBV9|.|TRBJ2-5|.
TGTGCCAGCAGCGTCGGCCCAGAGGAGACCCAGTACTTC
CASSVGPEETQYF
>TRBV7-9|.|TRBJ1-3|once
TGTGCCAGCAGCTTAGAGGATGGTGGGGGAGACGGAAACACCATATATTTT
CASSLEDGGGDGNTIYF
>TRBV5-6|TRBD1|TRBJ2-1|.
TGTGCCAGCATCGAGAGGACAGGGTTCCATGAGCAGTTCTTC
CASIERTGFHEQFF
>TRBV13|.|TRBJ2-3|.
TGTGCCAGCAGGCCAGGCACAGATACGCAGTATTTT
CASRPGTDTQYF
>TRBV27|.|TRBJ2-5|.
TGTGCCAGCAGCTACAGGGATGTAGAGACCCAGTACTTC
CASSYRDVETQYF
>TRBV30|.|TRBJ1-2|many
TGTGCCTGGATGGGGCTTGGTGGCTACACCTTC
CAWMGLGGYTF
>TRBV2|TRBD2|TRBJ2-2|.
TGTGCCAGCAGTAGCGGGACTATCACCGGGGAGCTGTTTTTT
CASSSGTITGELFF
>TRBV27|TRBD2|TRBJ2-7|.
TGTGCCAGCAGACCTACAAGCGGGGGGGCCAATGCGCAGTACTTC
CASRPTSGGANAQYF
>TRBV6-1|.|TRBJ2-7|.
TGTGCCAGCAGTGAAGGGGCAAACCCCTCCTACGAGCAGTACTTC
CASSEGANPSYEQYF
>TRBV10-3|.|TRBJ1-5|.
TGTGCCATCCGGGGGGACCCCAATCAGCCCCAGCATTTT
CAIRGDPNQPQHF
>TRBV7-2|TRBD2|TRBJ2-7|few
TGTGCCAGCAGCTTAAGGAGTCCGGCTAGCGGACCCTACGAGCAGTACTTC
CASSLRSPASGPYEQYF
>TRBV29-1|TRBD2|TRBJ2-3|.
TGCAGCGTTGGGGGACTAGCGGGAGGCCCTAGCACAGATACGCAGTATTTT
CSVGGLAGGPSTDTQYF
>TRBV15|TRBD1|TRBJ2-7|.
TGTGCCACCAGCAGCCAACAGACAGGGAGCTCCTACGAGCAGTACTTC
CATSSQQTGSSYEQYF
>TRBV18|.|TRBJ2-7|.
TGTGCCAGCTCACCACCGTCTGGGCCCGAGCAGTACTTC
CASSPPSGPEQYF
>TRBV5-6|TRBD2|TRBJ2-7|.
TGTGCCAGCTGCGGTTGGGGGGAGGGTCGAGAGCAGTACTTC
CASCGWGEGREQYF
>TRBV7-9|TRBD2|TRBJ2-3|.
TGTGCCAGCAGCCCGACTAGCGGGACAAGGGATACGCAGTATTTT
CASSPTSGTRDTQYF
>TRBV11-3|TRBD2|TRBJ2-1|.
TGTGCCAGCAGCTTAGTGACTAGCGGTTCCTACAATGAGCAGTTCTTC
CASSLVTSGSYNEQFF
>TRBV29-1|.|TRBJ1-1|.
TGCAGCGTTGAGCGGCGGGGGGCGAGGACTGAAGCTTTCTTT
CSVERRGARTEAFF
>TRBV4-3|TRBD1|TRBJ1-1|once
TGCGCCAGCAGCCACCGGGACAGGGGGTCCACTGAAGCTTTCTTT
CASSHRDRGSTEAFF
>TRBV29-1|TRBD1|TRBJ2-2|.
TGCAGCGTGGGACAGGGGGCTTCCCTCGGGGTCGGGGAGCTGTTTTTT
CSVGQGASLGVGELFF
>TRBV19|.|TRBJ2-5|.
TGTGCCAGTAGTATACGGGCCGAGGGGTCTAAAGAGACCCAGTACTTC
CASSIRAEGSKETQYF
>TRBV3-1/TRBV3-2|.|TRBJ2-3|.
TGTGCCAGCAGCCAAGTAGCGCCGTGGGATACGCAGTATTTT
CASSQVAPWDTQYF
>TRBV20-1|.|TRBJ1-5|.
TGCAGTGCTAGTTTGGGCAATCAGCCCCAGCATTTT
CSASLGNQPQHF
>TRBV27|.|TRBJ2-2|.
TGTGCCAGCAGTTTATTTAACACCGGGGAGCTGTTTTTT
CASSLFNTGELFF
>TRBV9|.|TRBJ1-1|.
TGTGCCAGCAGCGTAGAGGGATTTGACACTGAAGCTTTCTTT
CASSVEGFDTEAFF
>TRBV11-2|.|TRBJ2-7|.
TGTGCCAGCAGCTACGGGAGCTTGGGACAACGAGACTACGAGCAGTACTTC
CASSYGSLGQRDYEQYF
>TRBV19|TRBD1|TRBJ1-5|.
TGTGCCAGTAGTAGGGACAGGGGGAATCAGCCCCAGCATTTT
CASSRDRGNQPQHF
>TRBV19|TRBD1|TRBJ2-2|.
TGTGCCAGTAAAATAGGAGACAGGGGGCCCGGGGAGCTGTTTTTT
CASKIGDRGPGELFF
>TRBV7-6|.|TRBJ2-7|once
TGTGCCAGCAGCTTAGGGGAGTTCTACGAGCAGTACTTC
CASSLGEFYEQYF
>TRBV5-1|.|TRBJ2-2|.
TGCGCCAGCAGCTTTTTGAACACCGGGGAGCTGTTTTTT
CASSFLNTGELFF
>TRBV4-1|TRBD2|TRBJ2-3|.
TGCGCCAGCAGCCAGATCGAAGGACTAGCCCAAGATACGCAGTATTTT
CASSQIEGLAQDTQYF
>TRBV30|TRBD1|TRBJ2-5|.
TGTGCCTGGAGTGTTACAGGGGACCAAGAGACCCAGTACTTC
CAWSVTGDQETQYF
>TRBV27|TRBD2|TRBJ2-1|.
TGTGCCAGCAGTCCGCCGGGTCTAGCGGGCTTCAATGAGCAGTTCTTC
CASSPPGLAGFNEQFF
>TRBV7-2|.|TRBJ1-5|once
TGTGCTAGCAGCAAGGGCCCACAACCCCAGCATTTT
CASSKGPQPQHF
>TRBV5-6|TRBD2|TRBJ2-3|.
TGTGCCAGCAGCTTGGAGTACAGCGGGGCAGATACGCAGTATTTT
CASSLEYSGADTQYF
>TRBV5-5|TRBD1|TRBJ2-1|.
TGTGCCAGCAGCCCGCCGGGACAGGGTGGAAATGAGCAGTTCTTC
CASSPPGQGGNEQFF
>TRBV6-2/TRBV6-3|.|TRBJ2-1|.
TGTGCCAGCAGTTACCTGTCTCTAAACAATGAGCAGTTCTTC
CASSYLSLNNEQFF
>TRBV28|.|TRBJ1-6|few
TGTGCCAGCGGAAACAGGGATCTGGGGCGTAATTCACCCCTCCACTTT
CASGNRDLGRNSPLHF
>TRBV6-5|.|TRBJ2-2|.
TGTGTTGCGAGACAGGTGAACACCGGGGAGCTGTTTTTT
CVARQVNTGELFF
>TRBV3-1/TRBV3-2|.|TRBJ1-2|.
TGTGCCAGCAGCCAAAAGGGGTACTATGGCTACACCTTC
CASSQKGYYGYTF
>TRBV19|TRBD1|TRBJ1-1|.
TGTGCCAGTACTGACAGGGGCACTGAAGCTTTCTTT
CASTDRGTEAFF
>TRBV18|TRBD2|TRBJ2-7|.
TGTGCCAGCTCACCCAGCTCTAGCGGGAGTATCTACGAGCAGTACTTC
CASSPSSSGSIYEQYF
>TRBV6-5|.|TRBJ1-2|.
TGTGCCAGCAGAAGGTCTACGGGGGGTGGTGGCTACACCTTC
CASRRSTGGGGYTF
>TRBV4-1|TRBD1|TRBJ1-4|.
TGCGCCAGCAGCCAAGGACAGGGGGCAATGGAAAAACTGTTTTTT
CASSQGQGAMEKLFF
>TRBV6-4|TRBD1|TRBJ2-2|.
TGTGCCAGCAGTGCGGACAGGGGTACGCCCGGGGAGCTGTTTTTT
CASSADRGTPGELFF
>TRBV6-5|.|TRBJ1-3|.
TGTGCCAGCAGTTACTCGCGGGGCGGAAACACCATATATTTT
CASSYSRGGNTIYF